The next 8 T cell receptor beta chains were all read from a single sample in a study of blood T cell repertoires in COVID-19. Profiling relied on immunoSEQ multiplex PCR, and the TCRdb table lists in-frame clones only, not all of them. The table shows about 250,000 clones, with approximately 86% occurring only once. Specimen: peripheral blood. The source of these receptors is a woman in her sixties who had recovered from COVID-19.

In this sample, this clone turned up a few times. This chain links TRBV9 with TRBJ1-4; 7 bases are a match to TRBD1. This CDR3 comprises 16 residues. CDR1 and CDR2 (germline): SGDLS, YYNGEE. V shed 4 bases and J 7 bases; nucleotides not matched to a gene: 13. The CDR3 region has the DNA TGTGCCAGCAGCTTCGCAGGGGGTGGTCTGAGTGAAAAACTGTTTTTT. Protein: CASSFAGGGLSEKLFF. Supplemented by reference TRBV9 and TRBJ1-4, the full variable domain reads DSGVTQTPKHLITATGQRVTLRCSPRSGDLSVYWYQQSLDQGLQFLIQYYNGEERAKGNILERFSAQQFPDLHSELNLSSLELGDSALYFCASSFAGGGLSEKLFFGSGTQLSVL.

As to this clone: Other nucleotide sequences in the sample specify the same CDR3. The rearrangement links TRBV5-1 to TRBJ2-2; D gene uncertain. The V gene lost 0 bases and the J gene lost 5 bases, with 11 bases spanning the gap. The CDR3 is 15 residues long. Germline assignment: CDR1 SGHRS and CDR2 YFSETQ. The CDR3 sequence: CASSLGQRNTGELFF. As DNA, the CDR3 is TGCGCCAGCAGCTTGGGGCAGAGGAATACCGGGGAGCTGTTTTTT.

The chain joins TRBV12-3 or TRBV12-4 to TRBJ2-1; D ambiguous. CDR3 size: 13 residues. Trimming shortened V by 7 bases and J by 0 bases, and 7 bases separated the two germline ends. The DNA of the CDR3 is TGTGCCAGCACGCGGAGCTCCTACAATGAGCAGTTCTTC. This translates into CASTRSSYNEQFF.

The rearrangement uses TRBV18 and TRBJ2-1, with 7 bases identical to TRBD1. Germline CDR1 KGHSH, CDR2 LQKENI. J was trimmed by 11 bases and V by 3 bases; bases with no gene match: 16. The CDR3 runs 16 residues. CDR3 residues: CASSPYKVGTEVKQFF. CDR3 coding DNA: TGTGCCAGCTCACCTTACAAAGTCGGGACAGAGGTGAAGCAGTTCTTC.

This sequence joins TRBV10-3 and TRBJ2-2, with D perhaps matching TRBD1 (5 bases). The length of the CDR3 is 14 residues. V was cut by 9 bases and J by 0 bases, with 11 bases left in between. Germline loops: CDR1 ENHRY, CDR2 SYGVKD. CDR3 DNA sequence: TGTGCCATACAGGCTAGACCGAACACCGGGGAGCTGTTTTTT. This sequence encodes CAIQARPNTGELFF.

This clone was observed many times. The V and J genes are TRBV12-2 and TRBJ2-1; the listed D gene, TRBD1, was not tested against the DNA. TRBV12-2 is given as a pseudogene. This CDR3 comprises 16 residues. The CDR3: CASRLARGHPSDEQFF. DNA for the CDR3: TGTGCAAGTCGCTTAGCTAGGGGCCACCCGTCCGATGAGCAGTTCTTC.

The rearrangement joins TRBV11-2 to TRBJ2-5; 15 bases line up with TRBD2. The CDR3 length is 14 residues. Germline V lookup: CDR1 SGHAT, CDR2 FQNNGV. Trimming at V came to 6 bases and at J to 10 bases, leaving 6 bases not matched to a gene. The CDR3 loop is CASSLGLAGGDQYF. CDR3 DNA sequence: TGTGCCAGCAGTCTGGGACTAGCGGGGGGAGACCAGTACTTC. Variable domain in full (rest from reference TRBV11-2 and TRBJ2-5): EAGVAQSPRYKIIEKRQSVAFWCNPISGHATLYWYQQILGQGPKLLIQFQNNGVVDDSQLPKDRFSAERLKGVDSTLKIQPAKLEDSAVYLCASSLGLAGGDQYFGPGTRLLVL.

The chain combines TRBV2 with TRBJ2-3; perhaps TRBD2 as D (6 bases). This CDR3 comprises 16 residues. V was shortened by 5 bases and J by 3 bases, with 18 bases between the two germline ends. Looked up from germline, CDR1 is SNHLY and CDR2 is FYNNEI. This CDR3 is CASSIREGGTTDTQYF. The CDR3 DNA reads TGTGCCAGCAGTATCCGCGAAGGAGGGACGACAGATACGCAGTATTTT.